These 11 T cell receptor beta chains were all obtained from the same sample, sequenced in a study of early T cells in non-severe SARS-CoV-2 infection. Via MiXCR, TCRdb re-called the 5' RACE reads, giving one row per CDR3 protein. The sample has 20,000 to 25,000 distinct CDR3 sequences, 3% to 4% seen once. The sample consisted of whole blood. These receptors came from an adult who was a healthcare worker with PCR-confirmed SARS-CoV-2 infection or an uninfected control (not recorded which).

At least ten counts were recorded for this clonotype. The rearrangement joins TRBV11-2 to TRBJ2-5, with D tentatively TRBD1 (6 bases). This CDR3 is 13 amino acids long. Per germline, CDR1 SGHAT and CDR2 FQNNGV. Trimming left V 5 bases short and J 1 base short, with 8 bases between. The CDR3 region has the DNA TGTGCCAGCAGCGTGGACAGCCAAGAGACCCAGTACTTC. Protein product: CASSVDSQETQYF.

This clonotype was seen a handful of times. One junction end does not reproduce the germline sequence, and a read error may be involved. This chain uses TRBV7-2 with TRBJ2-3, with a weak D call TRBD1 (6 bases). CDR3 length equals 14 residues. From germline, CDR1 is SGHTA and CDR2 FQGNSA. CDR3 sequence: CVSSWDTSTDTQYF. The CDR3 DNA reads TGTGTCAGCAGCTGGGACACTAGCACAGATACGCAGTATTTT.

The table lists this clonotype with many counts. The rearrangement joins TRBV7-2 to TRBJ2-7; possible D gene TRBD2, 5 bases. Germline loops: CDR1 SGHTA, CDR2 FQGNSA. With 2 bases removed from V and 6 bases from J, the gap between germline ends came to 11 bases. This CDR3 spans 13 amino acids. The CDR3 nucleotides are TGTGCCAGCAGCTTAAACTTAGCGAGCGAGCAGTACTTC. The encoded protein is CASSLNLASEQYF.

A few counts support this clonotype. The chain carries TRBV29-1 and TRBJ1-2; the D is unclear. Germline loops: CDR1 SQVTM, CDR2 ANQGSEA. Trimming took 4 bases from V and 0 from J, leaving 9 bases between them. This CDR3 contains 13 residues. The CDR3 loop reads CSVAQTANYGYTF. CDR3 DNA sequence: TGCAGCGTTGCGCAGACCGCTAACTATGGCTACACCTTC.

This clonotype was recorded at least ten times. V is TRBV29-1 and J is TRBJ1-4; D uncertain. This CDR3 has 10 amino acids. CDR1 and CDR2 (germline): SQVTM, ANQGSEA. The germline V and J ends were trimmed by 7 bases and 6 bases, with 6 bases remaining between them. The CDR3 coding sequence is TGCAGCGGGTGGGATGAAAAACTGTTTTTT. This translates into CSGWDEKLFF.

This clonotype appeared a single time. The rearrangement links TRBV27 to TRBJ2-3; D gene unclear. In germline, CDR1 is MNHEY, CDR2 SMNVEV (reference sequence). The CDR3 is made up of 11 amino acids. V lost 6 bases, J lost 2 bases, and 3 bases lay in between. DNA of the CDR3: TGTGCCAGCAGCAACACAGATACGCAGTATTTT. This encodes CASSNTDTQYF.

This clonotype was seen many times. The chain is built from TRBV24-1 and TRBJ1-2; D possibly corresponds to TRBD1 (6 bases). The length of the CDR3 is 14 residues. Germline loops: CDR1 KGHDR, CDR2 SFDVKD. Between the trimmed V and J ends, which lost 5 bases and 4 bases, there was a span of 13 bases. The CDR3 here is CATSARGLGYGYTF. In nucleotides, the CDR3 is TGTGCCACCAGTGCCAGGGGATTGGGCTATGGCTACACCTTC.

This clonotype was recorded at least ten times. This chain links TRBV7-9 with TRBJ2-1, with unresolved D. Trimming left V 5 bases short and J 5 bases short, with 13 bases between. Germline CDR1 SEHNR, CDR2 FQNEAQ (reference sequence). The CDR3 has 14 amino acids. CDR3 amino acids: CASSTLDGNNEQFF. The CDR3 bases are TGTGCCAGCAGCACCCTAGACGGAAACAATGAGCAGTTCTTC.

Ten or more counts support this clonotype. This chain links TRBV6-1 with TRBJ2-1; 11 nucleotides align to TRBD2. Losses at the gene ends were 6 bases for V and 5 bases for J; bases not matched to a gene: 9. The germline gives CDR1 MNHNS, CDR2 SASEGT. The CDR3 contains 16 residues. CDR3 DNA sequence: TGTGCCAGCAGCCGTCGGACTAGCGGGTTTGACAATGAGCAGTTCTTC. Translated, it gives CASSRRTSGFDNEQFF.

In its sample, this clonotype was seen many times. V and J are TRBV6-2 or TRBV6-3 and TRBJ2-1; no firm D call. Germline V gene lookup returns CDR1 MNHEY and CDR2 SVGEGT. V was trimmed by 6 bases and J by 0 bases, leaving 12 bases between them. This CDR3 comprises 15 residues. This chain's CDR3 is CASSQAPSSYNEQFF. The CDR3 DNA is TGTGCCAGCAGCCAAGCGCCTAGCTCCTACAATGAGCAGTTCTTC.

This clonotype was counted many times. This chain connects TRBV6-5 to TRBJ2-2; 11 bases align to TRBD1. Germline V CDR1 and CDR2: MNHEY, SVGAGI. The V and J ends lost 5 bases and 7 bases, in that order; junction bases with no gene match: 12. This CDR3 is 17 amino acids long. CDR3 loop: CASSPSRTGGASGELFF. The CDR3 nucleotides read TGTGCCAGCAGTCCCAGCCGGACAGGGGGCGCAAGCGGGGAGCTGTTTTTT.